The rows below give T cell receptor beta chains drawn from one sample of a study of blood T cell repertoires in COVID-19. Data came from immunoSEQ multiplex PCR; TCRdb stores just in-frame clones and leaves some out. The data contain 70,000 to 95,000 clones, 89% of them singletons. The specimen was peripheral blood. These receptors all come from a man aged 45-65 years with COVID-19, enrolled during active disease. CDR3s include the opening cysteine and the closing phenylalanine or tryptophan. A D gene is named only where the DNA matches it firmly. Clone size is shown for a subset of rows, as once, few, many or a class of expanded clone.

J: TRBJ1-1; V: TRBV10-2; size: NA; D: NA; DNA: TGCGCCAGCAGCCGTAGTAGAACTGAAGCTTTCTTT; CDR3: CASSRSRTEAFF
J: TRBJ1-5; V: TRBV6-2/TRBV6-3; size: NA; D: NA; DNA: TGTGCCAGCAGTTCGATGGGGGGGAGGACGTATAGCAATCAGCCCCAGCATTTT; CDR3: CASSSMGGRTYSNQPQHF
J: TRBJ1-4; V: TRBV7-6; size: NA; D: TRBD1; DNA: TGTGCCAGCAGCCTCACTCCGACAGGGCGGGCTGAAAAACTGTTTTTT; CDR3: CASSLTPTGRAEKLFF
J: TRBJ2-7; V: TRBV6-1; size: NA; D: NA; DNA: TGTGCCAGCAGTGAACTAGGGGACTACGAGCAGTACTTC; CDR3: CASSELGDYEQYF
J: TRBJ1-5; V: TRBV28; size: NA; D: NA; DNA: TGTGCCAGCAGGTTGAGGGCGGATCAGCCCCAGCATTTT; CDR3: CASRLRADQPQHF
J: TRBJ2-3; V: TRBV7-9; size: NA; D: TRBD2; DNA: TGTGCCAGCAGCTTAGCTCCGCGGGGGGGCACAGATACGCAGTATTTT; CDR3: CASSLAPRGGTDTQYF
J: TRBJ1-6; V: TRBV3-1/TRBV3-2; size: NA; D: TRBD1; DNA: TGTGCCAGCAGCCAACCCGGGACAGGGGAAACCCTCCACTTT; CDR3: CASSQPGTGETLHF
J: TRBJ2-7; V: TRBV28; size: NA; D: TRBD1; DNA: TGTGCCAGCAGTTTATTCTCCGGACAGGCTCTCTTC; CDR3: CASSLFSGQALF
J: TRBJ2-7; V: TRBV7-9; size: NA; D: TRBD2; DNA: TGTGCCAGCAGCTCCCTCGCGGAAGGGGGACTAGAGTACTTC; CDR3: CASSSLAEGGLEYF
J: TRBJ1-4; V: TRBV3-1/TRBV3-2; size: NA; D: TRBD1; DNA: TGTGCCAGCAGCGCCTCAGGGGGCGGTGAAAAACTGTTTTTT; CDR3: CASSASGGGEKLFF
J: TRBJ2-5; V: TRBV9; size: once; D: TRBD2; DNA: TGTGCCAGCAGCTCCGGACTAGTAGAGACCCAGTACTTC; CDR3: CASSSGLVETQYF
J: TRBJ1-3; V: TRBV9; size: NA; D: TRBD1; DNA: TGTGCCAGCAGCAGGGGGCCTGGAAACACCATATATTTT; CDR3: CASSRGPGNTIYF
J: TRBJ2-7; V: TRBV10-3; size: NA; D: TRBD1; DNA: TGTGCCATCAGTGGGGAGGACAGGGGGCCATACGAGCAGTACTTC; CDR3: CAISGEDRGPYEQYF
J: TRBJ1-3; V: TRBV19; size: NA; D: NA; DNA: TGTGCCAGTACCCAAGCGGCAGTTGGAAACACCATATATTTT; CDR3: CASTQAAVGNTIYF
J: TRBJ1-1; V: TRBV3-1/TRBV3-2; size: once; D: NA; DNA: TGTGCCAGCAGCTACACGGAGGACACTGAAGCTTTCTTT; CDR3: CASSYTEDTEAFF
J: TRBJ2-1; V: TRBV4-3; size: NA; D: NA; DNA: TGCGCCAGCAGCCAGGGAGCGTACAATGAGCAGTTCTTC; CDR3: CASSQGAYNEQFF
J: TRBJ2-1; V: TRBV14; size: NA; D: TRBD1; DNA: TGTGCCAGCAGCCTCTGGCGGGGACAGGGCAATGAGCAGTTCTTC; CDR3: CASSLWRGQGNEQFF
J: TRBJ1-2; V: TRBV27; size: NA; D: NA; DNA: TGTGCCAGCAGTTTTTCGCGGGGAACTTATGGCTACACCTTC; CDR3: CASSFSRGTYGYTF
J: TRBJ1-2; V: TRBV10-2; size: NA; D: TRBD1; DNA: TGCGCCAGCAGTGAGTCGGGACAGAGGTCGGATGGCTACACCTTC; CDR3: CASSESGQRSDGYTF
J: TRBJ1-5; V: TRBV10-2; size: NA; D: NA; DNA: TGCGCCAGCACCCCAGGGGCTTTGGGGTCCAATCAGCCCCAGCATTTT; CDR3: CASTPGALGSNQPQHF
J: TRBJ2-2; V: TRBV29-1; size: NA; D: TRBD1; DNA: TGCAGCGTCGCAGCAGGGGGCGGCAACACCGGGGAGCTGTTTTTT; CDR3: CSVAAGGGNTGELFF
J: TRBJ2-7; V: TRBV11-2; size: NA; D: TRBD2; DNA: TGTGCCAGCAGCTTAGGCCCCAACGGCGGGGGGTACGAGCAGTACTTC; CDR3: CASSLGPNGGGYEQYF
J: TRBJ1-2; V: TRBV3-1/TRBV3-2; size: NA; D: NA; DNA: TGTGCCAGCAGCCGGGACTCGTTCTATGGCTACACCTTC; CDR3: CASSRDSFYGYTF
J: TRBJ2-2; V: TRBV7-6; size: NA; D: TRBD2; DNA: TGTGCCAGCAGCTTAGAGGGCGGGGGAATGAACACCGGGGAGCTGTTTTTT; CDR3: CASSLEGGGMNTGELFF
J: TRBJ2-3; V: TRBV5-6; size: NA; D: NA; DNA: TGTGCCAGCAGCTCCAGAGCAGGGGCTACGCAGTATTTT; CDR3: CASSSRAGATQYF
J: TRBJ1-1; V: TRBV11-1; size: NA; D: NA; DNA: TGTGCCAGCAGCTTAGGGCAGGGGAGAACTGAAGCTTTCTTT; CDR3: CASSLGQGRTEAFF
J: TRBJ2-7; V: TRBV3-1/TRBV3-2; size: NA; D: NA; DNA: TGTGCCAGCAGCCAAGATTTAGTCAGGGCCTCCTACGAGCAGTACTTC; CDR3: CASSQDLVRASYEQYF
J: TRBJ1-2; V: TRBV19; size: NA; D: NA; DNA: TGTGCCAGTAGTAAGGACAGAACCTATGGCTACACCTTC; CDR3: CASSKDRTYGYTF
J: TRBJ2-7; V: TRBV29-1; size: NA; D: TRBD1; DNA: TGCAGCGTTGCCAGGGGACAGGCGTCCTTCGAGCAGTACTTC; CDR3: CSVARGQASFEQYF
J: TRBJ2-3; V: TRBV24-1; size: NA; D: TRBD2; DNA: TGTGCCACCAGTGATCAACAACTAGCGGGAGTAGATACGCAGTATTTT; CDR3: CATSDQQLAGVDTQYF
J: TRBJ2-7; V: TRBV4-1; size: NA; D: NA; DNA: TGCGCCAGCAGCCAATTTACAGGGCCATACGAGCAGTACTTC; CDR3: CASSQFTGPYEQYF
J: TRBJ2-2; V: TRBV5-1; size: NA; D: TRBD2; DNA: TGCGCCAGCAGCTTGAATAGCGGGGGGAACACCGGGGAGCTGTTTTTT; CDR3: CASSLNSGGNTGELFF
J: TRBJ2-2; V: TRBV6-6; size: NA; D: NA; DNA: TGTGCCAGCAGCCAGGATCTTTCCGGGGAGCTGTTTTTT; CDR3: CASSQDLSGELFF
J: TRBJ1-2; V: TRBV3-1/TRBV3-2; size: NA; D: NA; DNA: TGTGCCAGCAGCCAAGCAGATTCCGGCTACACCTTC; CDR3: CASSQADSGYTF
J: TRBJ1-2; V: TRBV24-1; size: NA; D: TRBD1; DNA: TGTGCCACCAGTGATTCGGACAGGGAGGGCTACACCTTC; CDR3: CATSDSDREGYTF
J: TRBJ1-3; V: TRBV3-1/TRBV3-2; size: once; D: TRBD1; DNA: TGTGCCAGCAGCCCGGGACAGGGAAACACCATATATTTT; CDR3: CASSPGQGNTIYF
J: TRBJ2-7; V: TRBV27; size: NA; D: NA; DNA: TGTGCCAGCAGTTTCCGACAAAGCTCCTACGAGCAGTACTTC; CDR3: CASSFRQSSYEQYF
J: TRBJ2-3; V: TRBV19; size: NA; D: TRBD2; DNA: TGTGCCAGTAGTATTAGTCTAGCGGGGGTAAATACGCAGTATTTT; CDR3: CASSISLAGVNTQYF
J: TRBJ1-6; V: TRBV3-1/TRBV3-2; size: NA; D: TRBD1; DNA: TGTGCCAGCAGCCAAGAAGGGGGGACAGGTTTCTCACCCCTCCACTTT; CDR3: CASSQEGGTGFSPLHF
J: TRBJ2-3; V: TRBV19; size: NA; D: TRBD1; DNA: TGTGCCAGTAGTATTAACAGGGGGGTCACAGGCAATACGCAGTATTTT; CDR3: CASSINRGVTGNTQYF
J: TRBJ2-7; V: TRBV10-3; size: once; D: NA; DNA: TGTGCCATCAGTGATCTGGGTCGGAGCGGGCGTCGCTACGAGCAGTACTTC; CDR3: CAISDLGRSGRRYEQYF